The rows below give T cell receptor beta chains drawn from one sample of a study of early T cells in non-severe SARS-CoV-2 infection. TCRdb called the 5' RACE reads again in MiXCR, with one record for every CDR3 protein. The sample includes just under 60,000 distinct CDR3 sequences, 8% to 9% of them seen just once. The sequenced sample consisted of whole blood. The source is an adult who was a healthcare worker with PCR-confirmed SARS-CoV-2 infection or an uninfected control (not recorded which). Each CDR3 is given with its conserved first and last residue. A D gene is named only where the DNA matches it firmly. Size is stated for part of the rows, as once, few or many counts, or as a class when the clone is expanded.

J gene	clone size	D gene	CDR3 length	V gene	CDR3 DNA	CDR3 protein
TRBJ2-7	few	TRBD2	11	TRBV7-2	TGTGCCAGCAGCTTAGGTGGGAGGGAGTACTTC	CASSLGGREYF
TRBJ2-1	few	NA	16	TRBV20-1	TGCAGTGCTAGACTAAGATTAGGGGGAGCTAACAATGAGCAGTTCTTC	CSARLRLGGANNEQFF
TRBJ2-7	many	TRBD1	15	TRBV28	TGTGCCAGCAGTTCTCCGGGGACAGGCTACTACGAGCAGTACTTC	CASSSPGTGYYEQYF
TRBJ2-5	few	NA	14	TRBV6-2/TRBV6-3	TGTGCCAGCAGTCGAATACTAAGACAAGAGACCCAGTACTTC	CASSRILRQETQYF
TRBJ2-3	many	TRBD2	17	TRBV7-9	TGTGCCAGCAGCTTAGGACTAGCGGGAGTAGGGGCAGATACGCAGTATTTT	CASSLGLAGVGADTQYF
TRBJ2-5	many	NA	11	TRBV10-3	TGTGCCACCGAGGGTCGTGGGACCCAGTACTTC	CATEGRGTQYF
TRBJ2-1	many	TRBD1	16	TRBV7-8	TGTGCCAGCAGCCCGAGGGACAGCAGCTCCTACAATGAGCAGTTCTTC	CASSPRDSSSYNEQFF
TRBJ2-5	many	NA	13	TRBV4-3	TGCGCCAGCAGCCAAGGGCTCGGGGAGACCCAGTACTTC	CASSQGLGETQYF
TRBJ2-3	NA	NA	13	TRBV4-3	TGCGCCAGCAGCCAGGTACGGAAGGATACGCAGTATTTT	CASSQVRKDTQYF
TRBJ2-5	NA	TRBD1	18	TRBV9	TGTGCCAGCAGCGTCCACAGGGGCGAAACCCCGTACCAAGAGACCCAGTACTTC	CASSVHRGETPYQETQYF
TRBJ2-3	many	NA	15	TRBV7-8	TGTGCCAGCAGTTTTAGCGGAGCCGCTTTTGATACGCAGTATTTT	CASSFSGAAFDTQYF
TRBJ2-5	few	NA	13	TRBV20-1	TGCAGTGCTAGAGGTCCTCTCCAAGAGACCCAGTACTTC	CSARGPLQETQYF
TRBJ2-2	many	NA	16	TRBV2	TGTGCCAGCAGTGAAGTCGCGGGGGCGGTCGCCGGGGAGCTGTTTTTT	CASSEVAGAVAGELFF
TRBJ2-1	many	NA	15	TRBV6-2/TRBV6-3	TGTGCCAGCAGTTATTCGGAACCTCCCGTCGATGAGCAGTTCTTC	CASSYSEPPVDEQFF
TRBJ1-4	many	NA	13	TRBV20-1	TGCAGTGCTAGTGGAGAGGGGGATGAAAAACTGTTTTTT	CSASGEGDEKLFF
TRBJ2-3	NA	TRBD2	15	TRBV10-3	TGTGCCATCAGTGGTAAGCGGGAGAGAGTAGATACGCAGTATTTT	CAISGKRERVDTQYF
TRBJ2-7	NA	TRBD2	15	TRBV7-2	TGTGCCAGCAGCTTAGCTTCTAGCGGTGGTGGGGAGCAGTACTTC	CASSLASSGGGEQYF
TRBJ1-6	NA	NA	16	TRBV5-1	TGCGCCAGCAGCTTGGCTGGCAGCTCGAGAGGGTCACCCCTCCACTTT	CASSLAGSSRGSPLHF
TRBJ2-3	NA	NA	15	TRBV10-3	TGTGCCATCAGTGCGAGAACGGGAAACACAGATACGCAGTATTTT	CAISARTGNTDTQYF
TRBJ2-5	NA	TRBD2	14	TRBV20-1	TGCAGTGCTAGAGAACTAGCGGTTGAAGAGACCCAGTACTTC	CSARELAVEETQYF
TRBJ1-6	few	TRBD1	15	TRBV6-2/TRBV6-3	TGTGCCAGCGGACGACCGGGACAGTATAATTCACCCCTCCACTTT	CASGRPGQYNSPLHF
TRBJ2-3	once	NA	14	TRBV28	TGTGCCAGCAGTCCACAGGCGAGAACAGATACGCAGTATTTT	CASSPQARTDTQYF
TRBJ2-7	many	NA	11	TRBV30	TGTGCCTGCAGTGACCTCTACGAGCAGTACTTC	CACSDLYEQYF
TRBJ1-2	many	NA	15	TRBV25-1	TGTGCCAGCAGTGAATCCGGGAGACCTAACTATGGCTACACCTTC	CASSESGRPNYGYTF
TRBJ2-7	many	TRBD1	15	TRBV11-2	TGTGCCAGCAGCCGGACAGGGAAAGGGGCCTACGAGCAGTACTTC	CASSRTGKGAYEQYF